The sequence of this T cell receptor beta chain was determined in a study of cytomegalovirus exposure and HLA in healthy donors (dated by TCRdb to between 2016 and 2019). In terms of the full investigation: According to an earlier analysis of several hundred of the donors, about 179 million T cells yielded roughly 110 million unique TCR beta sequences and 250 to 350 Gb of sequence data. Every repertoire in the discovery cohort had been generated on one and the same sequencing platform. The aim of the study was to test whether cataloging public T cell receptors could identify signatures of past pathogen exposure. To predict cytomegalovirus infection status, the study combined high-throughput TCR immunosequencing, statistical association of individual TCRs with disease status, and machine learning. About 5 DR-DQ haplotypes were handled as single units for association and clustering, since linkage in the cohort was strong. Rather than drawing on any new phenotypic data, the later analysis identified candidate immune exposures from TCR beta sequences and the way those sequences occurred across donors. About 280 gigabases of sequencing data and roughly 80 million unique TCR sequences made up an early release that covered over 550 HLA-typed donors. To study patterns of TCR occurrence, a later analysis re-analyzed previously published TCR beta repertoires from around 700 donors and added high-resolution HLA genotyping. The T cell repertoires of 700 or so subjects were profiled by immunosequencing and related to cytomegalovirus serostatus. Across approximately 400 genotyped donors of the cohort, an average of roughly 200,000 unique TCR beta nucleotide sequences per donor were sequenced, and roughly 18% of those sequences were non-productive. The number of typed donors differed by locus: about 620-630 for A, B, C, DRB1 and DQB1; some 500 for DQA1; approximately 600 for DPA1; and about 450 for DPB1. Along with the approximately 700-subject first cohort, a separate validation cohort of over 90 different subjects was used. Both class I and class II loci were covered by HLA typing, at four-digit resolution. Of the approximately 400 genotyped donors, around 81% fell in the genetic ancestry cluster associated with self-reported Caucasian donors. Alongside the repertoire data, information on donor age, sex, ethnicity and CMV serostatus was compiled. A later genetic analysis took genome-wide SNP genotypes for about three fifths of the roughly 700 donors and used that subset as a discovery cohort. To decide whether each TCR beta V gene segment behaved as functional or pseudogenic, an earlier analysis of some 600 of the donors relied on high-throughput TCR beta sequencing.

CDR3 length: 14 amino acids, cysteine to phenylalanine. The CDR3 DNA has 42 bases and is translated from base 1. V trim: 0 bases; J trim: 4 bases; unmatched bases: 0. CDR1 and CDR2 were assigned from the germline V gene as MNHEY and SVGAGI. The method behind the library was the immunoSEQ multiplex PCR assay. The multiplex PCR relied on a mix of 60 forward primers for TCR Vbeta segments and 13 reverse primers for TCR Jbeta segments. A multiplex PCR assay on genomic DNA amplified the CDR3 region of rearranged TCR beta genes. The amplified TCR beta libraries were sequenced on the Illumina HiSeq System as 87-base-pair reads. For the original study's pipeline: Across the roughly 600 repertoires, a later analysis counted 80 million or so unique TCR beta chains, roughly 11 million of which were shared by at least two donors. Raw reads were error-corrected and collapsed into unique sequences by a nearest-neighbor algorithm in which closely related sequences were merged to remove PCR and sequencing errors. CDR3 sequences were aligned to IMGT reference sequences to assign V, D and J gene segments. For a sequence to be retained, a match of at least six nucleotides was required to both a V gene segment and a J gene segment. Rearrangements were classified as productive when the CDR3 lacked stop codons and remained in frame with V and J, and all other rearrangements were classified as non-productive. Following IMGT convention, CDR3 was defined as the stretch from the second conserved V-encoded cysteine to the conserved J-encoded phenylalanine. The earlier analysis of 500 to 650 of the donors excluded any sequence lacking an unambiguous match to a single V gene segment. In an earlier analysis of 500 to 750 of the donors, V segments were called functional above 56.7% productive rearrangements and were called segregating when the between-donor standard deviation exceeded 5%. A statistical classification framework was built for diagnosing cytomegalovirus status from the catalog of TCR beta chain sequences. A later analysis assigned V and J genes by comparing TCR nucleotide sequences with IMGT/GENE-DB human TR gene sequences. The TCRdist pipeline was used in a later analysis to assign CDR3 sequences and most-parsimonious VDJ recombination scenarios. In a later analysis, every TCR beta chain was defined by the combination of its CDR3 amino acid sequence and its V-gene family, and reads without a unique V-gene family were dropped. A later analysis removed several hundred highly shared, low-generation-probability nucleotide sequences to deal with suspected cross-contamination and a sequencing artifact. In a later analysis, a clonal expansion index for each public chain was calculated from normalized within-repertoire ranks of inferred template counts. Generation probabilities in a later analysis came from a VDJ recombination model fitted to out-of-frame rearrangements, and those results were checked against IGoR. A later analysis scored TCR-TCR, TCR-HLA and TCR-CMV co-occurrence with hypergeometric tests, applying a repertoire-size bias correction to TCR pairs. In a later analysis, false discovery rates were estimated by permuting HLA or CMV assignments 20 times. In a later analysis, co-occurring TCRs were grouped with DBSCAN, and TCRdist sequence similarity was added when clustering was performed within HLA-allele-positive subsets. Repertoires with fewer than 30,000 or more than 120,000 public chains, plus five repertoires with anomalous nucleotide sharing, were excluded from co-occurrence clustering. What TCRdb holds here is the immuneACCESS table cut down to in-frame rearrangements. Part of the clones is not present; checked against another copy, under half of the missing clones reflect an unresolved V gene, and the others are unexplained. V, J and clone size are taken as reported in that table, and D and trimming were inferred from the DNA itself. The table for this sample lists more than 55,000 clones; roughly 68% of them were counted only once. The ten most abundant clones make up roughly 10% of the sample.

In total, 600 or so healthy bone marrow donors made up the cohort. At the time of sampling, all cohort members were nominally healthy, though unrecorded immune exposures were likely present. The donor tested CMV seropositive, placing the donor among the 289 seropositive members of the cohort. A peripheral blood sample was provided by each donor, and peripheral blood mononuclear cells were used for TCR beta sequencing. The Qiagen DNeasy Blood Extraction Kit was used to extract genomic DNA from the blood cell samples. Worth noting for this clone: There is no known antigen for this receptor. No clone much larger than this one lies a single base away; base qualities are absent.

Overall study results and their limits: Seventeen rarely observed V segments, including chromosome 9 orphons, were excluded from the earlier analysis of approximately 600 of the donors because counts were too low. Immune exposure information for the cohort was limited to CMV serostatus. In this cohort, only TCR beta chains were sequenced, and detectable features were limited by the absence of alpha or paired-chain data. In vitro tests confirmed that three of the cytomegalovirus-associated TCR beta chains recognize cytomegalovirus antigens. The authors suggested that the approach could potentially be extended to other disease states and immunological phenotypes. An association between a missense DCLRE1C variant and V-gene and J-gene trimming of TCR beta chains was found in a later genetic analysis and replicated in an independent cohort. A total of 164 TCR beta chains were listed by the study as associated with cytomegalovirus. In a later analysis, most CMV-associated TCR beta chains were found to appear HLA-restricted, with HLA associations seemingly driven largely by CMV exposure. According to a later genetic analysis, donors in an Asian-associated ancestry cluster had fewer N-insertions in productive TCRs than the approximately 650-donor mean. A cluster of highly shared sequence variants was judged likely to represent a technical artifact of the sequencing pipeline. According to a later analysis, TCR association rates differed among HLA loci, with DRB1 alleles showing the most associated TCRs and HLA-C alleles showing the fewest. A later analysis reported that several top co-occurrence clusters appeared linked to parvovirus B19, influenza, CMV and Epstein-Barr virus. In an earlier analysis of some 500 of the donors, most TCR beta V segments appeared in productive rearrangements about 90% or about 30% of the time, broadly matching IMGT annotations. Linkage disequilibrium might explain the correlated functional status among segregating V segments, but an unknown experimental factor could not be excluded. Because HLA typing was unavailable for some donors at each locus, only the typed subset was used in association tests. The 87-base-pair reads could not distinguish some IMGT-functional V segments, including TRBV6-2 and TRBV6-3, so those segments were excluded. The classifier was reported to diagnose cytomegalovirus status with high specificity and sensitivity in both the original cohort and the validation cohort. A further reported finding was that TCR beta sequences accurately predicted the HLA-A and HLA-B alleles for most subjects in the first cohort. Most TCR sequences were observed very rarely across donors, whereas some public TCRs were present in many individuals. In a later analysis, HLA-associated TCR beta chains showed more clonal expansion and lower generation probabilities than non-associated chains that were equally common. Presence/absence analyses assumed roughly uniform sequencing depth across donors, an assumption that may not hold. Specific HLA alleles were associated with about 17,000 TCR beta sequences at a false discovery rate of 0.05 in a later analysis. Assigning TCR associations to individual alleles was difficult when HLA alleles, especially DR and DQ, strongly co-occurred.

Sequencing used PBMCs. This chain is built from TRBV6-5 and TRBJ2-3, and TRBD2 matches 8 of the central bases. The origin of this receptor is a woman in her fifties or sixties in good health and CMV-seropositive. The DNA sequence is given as TGTGCCAGCAGTTACTCCGGGGGGGCAGATACGCAGTATTTT. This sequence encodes CASSYSGGADTQYF.